This T cell receptor (beta chain) originates from a study of control samples from healthy donors and cancer patients (dated by TCRdb to about 2020). The CDR3, from cysteine to phenylalanine, totals 16 residues. CDR3 DNA only is kept here, 48 bases in frame from base 1. The germline V gene provides CDR1 MDHEN and CDR2 SYDVKM. This clone showed up just once. The clone's antigen remains unknown. The junction does not match germline at one end; this may be a read error. Within the sample, other DNA sequences also encode this same CDR3. The library was made by the immunoSEQ multiplex PCR assay. The immuneACCESS repertoire file appears here via TCRdb, limited to in-frame rearrangements. These files lack a portion of the clones; in checked studies, under half of the deficit traces to unresolved V genes, and the cause of the others is not known. The sample profile shows under 200,000 clones; roughly 94% of them were found once. The top ten clones comprise 8.5% of the sample.

This TCR was recovered from a woman aged 40 to 50 in good health. The V and J genes are TRBV28 and TRBJ1-5; 11 bases in the middle match TRBD1. Input material: blood. The CDR3 has the sequence CASSQDRGLRNQPQHF. The DNA is TGCGCCAGCAGTCAGGACAGGGGGCTTCGCAATCAGCCCCAGCATTTT.